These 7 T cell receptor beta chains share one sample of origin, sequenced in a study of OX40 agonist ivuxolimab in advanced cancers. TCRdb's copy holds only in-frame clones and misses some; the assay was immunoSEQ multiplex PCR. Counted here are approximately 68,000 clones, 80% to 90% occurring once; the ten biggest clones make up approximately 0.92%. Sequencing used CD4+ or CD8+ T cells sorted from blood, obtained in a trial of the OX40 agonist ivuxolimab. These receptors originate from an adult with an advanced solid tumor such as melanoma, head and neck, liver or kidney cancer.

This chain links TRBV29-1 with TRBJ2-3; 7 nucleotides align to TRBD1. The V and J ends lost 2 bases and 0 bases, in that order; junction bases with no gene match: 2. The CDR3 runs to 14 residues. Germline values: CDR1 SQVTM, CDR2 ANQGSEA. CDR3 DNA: TGCAGCGTTGAACCGGGACAGAGCACAGATACGCAGTATTTT. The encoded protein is CSVEPGQSTDTQYF.

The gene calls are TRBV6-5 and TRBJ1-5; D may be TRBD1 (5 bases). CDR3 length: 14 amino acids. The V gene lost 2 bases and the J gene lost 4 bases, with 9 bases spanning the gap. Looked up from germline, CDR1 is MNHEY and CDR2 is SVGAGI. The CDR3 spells CASSYGGGNQPQHF. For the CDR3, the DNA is TGTGCCAGCAGTTACGGGGGGGGTAATCAGCCCCAGCATTTT.

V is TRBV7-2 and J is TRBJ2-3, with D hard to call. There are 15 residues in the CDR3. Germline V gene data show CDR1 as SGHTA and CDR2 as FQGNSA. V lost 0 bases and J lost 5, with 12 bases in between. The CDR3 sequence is CASSLATGPGDTQYF. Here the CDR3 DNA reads TGTGCCAGCAGCTTAGCGACCGGGCCGGGAGATACGCAGTATTTT.

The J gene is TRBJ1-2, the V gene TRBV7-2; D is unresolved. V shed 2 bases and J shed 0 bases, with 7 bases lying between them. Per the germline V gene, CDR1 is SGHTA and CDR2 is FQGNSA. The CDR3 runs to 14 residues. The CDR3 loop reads CASSLLVSNYGYTF. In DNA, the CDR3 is TGTGCCAGCAGCTTACTTGTTTCTAACTATGGCTACACCTTC. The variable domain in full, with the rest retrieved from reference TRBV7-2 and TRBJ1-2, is GAGVSQSPSNKVTEKGKDVELRCDPISGHTALYWYRQSLGQGLEFLIYFQGNSAPDKSGLPSDRFSAERTGGSVSTLTIQRTQQEDSAVYLCASSLLVSNYGYTFGSGTRLTVV.

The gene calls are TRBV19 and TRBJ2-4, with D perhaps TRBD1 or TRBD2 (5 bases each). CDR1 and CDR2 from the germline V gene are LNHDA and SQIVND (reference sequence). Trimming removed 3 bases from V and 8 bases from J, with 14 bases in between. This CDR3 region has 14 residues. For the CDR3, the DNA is TGTGCCAGTAGTATGTCGAGCTGGGGGTACATTCAGTACTTC. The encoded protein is CASSMSSWGYIQYF. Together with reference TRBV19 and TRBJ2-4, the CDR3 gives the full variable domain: DGGITQSPKYLFRKEGQNVTLSCEQNLNHDAMYWYRQDPGQGLRLIYYSQIVNDFQKGDIAEGYSVSREKKESFPLTVTSAQKNPTAFYLCASSMSSWGYIQYFGAGTRLSVL.

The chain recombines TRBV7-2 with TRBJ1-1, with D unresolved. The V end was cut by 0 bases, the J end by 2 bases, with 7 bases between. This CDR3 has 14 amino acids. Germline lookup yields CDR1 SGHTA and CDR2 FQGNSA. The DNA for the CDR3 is TGTGCCAGCAGCTTAGCTACAGATAACACTGAAGCTTTCTTT. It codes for CASSLATDNTEAFF.

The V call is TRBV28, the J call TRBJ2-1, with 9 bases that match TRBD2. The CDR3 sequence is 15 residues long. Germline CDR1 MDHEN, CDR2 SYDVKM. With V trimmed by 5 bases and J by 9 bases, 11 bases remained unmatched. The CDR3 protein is CASSPLGTSLREQFF. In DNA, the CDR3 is TGTGCCAGCAGTCCCCTCGGGACTAGCCTACGTGAGCAGTTCTTC.